These 32 T cell receptor beta chains were sequenced from one sample in a study of identical twins. TCRdb analysed the 5' RACE reads with MiXCR anew, one entry per CDR3 protein. The sample contains 650,000 to 800,000 distinct CDR3 sequences, over 8.5% of which appear only once. The sample was also reused in another study, on yellow fever vaccine responses in identical twins.

The sequencing input was PBMCs. The receptors stem from a woman in her late teens or twenties in good health.

This clonotype was counted a few times. The chain has TRBV20-1 and TRBJ2-3; TRBD1 aligns across 10 bases. There are 17 residues in the CDR3. Germline values: CDR1 DFQATT, CDR2 SNEGSKA (reference sequence). Trimming at V came to 4 bases and at J to 2 bases, leaving 12 bases not matched to a gene. The CDR3 sequence: CSATRDRGFRFTDTQYF. The CDR3 DNA follows: TGCAGTGCTACCCGGGACAGGGGATTCCGATTCACAGATACGCAGTATTTT.

V gene TRBV7-8 combines with J gene TRBJ2-7, with 7 bases identical to TRBD1. CDR1 and CDR2 from the germline V gene are SGHVS and FQNEAQ. Trimming at V came to 4 bases and at J to 7 bases, leaving 10 bases not matched to a gene. This CDR3 has 14 amino acids. Here the CDR3 reads CASSYDTGVREQYF. The CDR3 DNA reads TGTGCCAGCAGCTACGATACAGGGGTTAGGGAGCAGTACTTC.

The chain recombines TRBV25-1 with TRBJ2-3, with 10 bases fitting TRBD2. The CDR3 has 14 residues. The J segment lost 6 bases and the V segment lost 4 bases, leaving 4 bases of the junction unmatched. Looked up from germline, CDR1 is MGHDK and CDR2 is SYGVNS. CDR3 amino acids: CASSVLAGWDTQYF. The CDR3 DNA is TGTGCCAGCAGTGTACTAGCGGGGTGGGATACGCAGTATTTT.

This clonotype turned up a few times. This sequence joins TRBV19 and TRBJ2-5; no reliable D call. CDR3 length: 9 residues. From germline, CDR1 is LNHDA and CDR2 SQIVND (reference sequence). V was cut by 7 bases and J by 7 bases, with 4 bases left in between. The chain's CDR3 is CASKSTQYF. For the CDR3, the DNA is TGTGCCAGTAAATCGACCCAGTACTTC.

This clonotype was found many times. The gene calls are TRBV29-1 and TRBJ2-1, with D perhaps matching TRBD2 (5 bases). Germline CDR1 is SQVTM and CDR2 is ANQGSEA. V dropped 2 bases and J dropped 3 bases, with 8 bases sitting between them. The CDR3 is 13 amino acids. The CDR3 here is CSVEIGSYNEQFF. CDR3 DNA: TGCAGCGTTGAAATTGGGAGCTACAATGAGCAGTTCTTC.

The V gene is TRBV4-3, the J gene TRBJ2-5, with D hard to call. The V gene's germline CDR1 is LGHNA and CDR2 YSLEER. V gave up 0 bases and J gave up 5 bases, with 7 bases separating them. The CDR3 has 13 amino acids. CDR3 coding DNA: TGCGCCAGCAGCCAAGATCAGGCGGAGACCCAGTACTTC. Amino acids: CASSQDQAETQYF.

The CDR3: CASSMIPGQVTDTQYF. In nucleotides, the CDR3 is TGTGCCAGTAGTATGATACCGGGACAGGTCACAGATACGCAGTATTTT. V usage is TRBV19 and J usage is TRBJ2-3; 8 positions match TRBD1. CDR1 LNHDA and CDR2 SQIVND come from the germline V gene (reference sequence). V lost 3 bases to trimming and J lost 2 bases; unmatched junction nucleotides: 7. The CDR3 spans 16 residues.

This clonotype has only a few counts. CDR3 in amino acids: CASSVSDTSIREQYF. The DNA for the CDR3 is TGTGCCAGCAGCGTATCGGACACCTCGATACGCGAGCAGTACTTC. The V gene is TRBV9, the J gene TRBJ2-7, with TRBD1 as a possible D gene (5 bases). With 1 base removed from V and 6 bases from J, the gap between germline ends came to 17 bases. Germline lookup yields CDR1 SGDLS and CDR2 YYNGEE. CDR3 length equals 15 residues.

The CDR3 nucleotides are TGTGCCAGCAGACTAACCACGGCGAGCTCCTACGAGCAGTACTTC. Its protein is CASRLTTASSYEQYF. The genes are TRBV7-8 and TRBJ2-7; D uncertain. V was shortened by 6 bases and J by 0 bases, with 15 bases between the two germline ends. The CDR3 spans 15 residues. Looked up from germline, CDR1 is SGHVS and CDR2 is FQNEAQ.

The gene calls are TRBV12-3 or TRBV12-4 and TRBJ1-2, with a weak D call TRBD1 (5 bases). The V gene lost 6 bases and the J gene lost 8 bases, with 13 bases spanning the gap. This CDR3 contains 12 residues. Here the CDR3 reads CASSPNDSGYTF. CDR3 bases: TGTGCCAGCAGCCCCAACGACAGCGGCTACACCTTC.

In its sample, this clonotype was seen a few times. This chain links TRBV6-2 or TRBV6-3 with TRBJ2-5, with no clear D. CDR1 and CDR2 (germline): MNHEY, SVGEGT. The CDR3 sequence is 13 residues long. V shed 2 bases and J shed 2 bases, with 6 bases lying between them. The CDR3 reads CASSYLSQETQYF. CDR3 bases: TGTGCCAGCAGTTACCTTTCACAAGAGACCCAGTACTTC.

The J gene is TRBJ2-5, the V gene TRBV7-9; TRBD1 matches at 8 bases. Germline CDR1 SEHNR, CDR2 FQNEAQ (reference sequence). This CDR3 is built from 17 residues. After removal of 1 base from V and 2 bases from J, the junction contained 9 bases not matched to a gene. CDR3: CASSLGPRTGPQETQYF. The CDR3 region has the DNA TGTGCCAGCAGCTTAGGCCCTAGGACAGGGCCACAAGAGACCCAGTACTTC.

This clonotype appeared a single time. The CDR3 DNA reads TGTGCCACCAGCGTAGGACAGGAGAATTCACCCCTCCACTTT. Translated, it gives CATSVGQENSPLHF. The chain has TRBV15 and TRBJ1-6; TRBD1 matches at 7 bases. Trimming removed 5 bases from V and 7 bases from J; junction bases left unmatched: 5. Germline CDR1 is LNHNV and CDR2 is YYDKDF (reference sequence). This CDR3 region has 14 residues.

V usage is TRBV5-4 and J usage is TRBJ1-3; 10 bases fit TRBD1. Germline V gives CDR1 SGHNT, CDR2 YYREEE (reference sequence). J lost 2 bases, V lost 4 bases, and 3 bases had no gene match. The CDR3 totals 15 residues. CDR3: CASSPDRGTGNTIYF. The CDR3 DNA sequence: TGTGCCAGCAGCCCGGACAGGGGGACTGGAAACACCATATATTTT.

Remarks on this clonotype: A much larger clone sits a single nucleotide away, making a read error possible. The chain has TRBV28 and TRBJ2-1; possibly TRBD2 for D (6 bases). The germline gives CDR1 MDHEN, CDR2 SYDVKM. CDR3 length: 13 amino acids. V shed 7 bases and J shed 0 bases, with 7 bases lying between them. CDR3 in DNA: TGTGCCAGCATCGGGGGCTCCTACAATGAGCAGTTCTTC. It translates to CASIGGSYNEQFF. Full variable domain (outside the CDR3, taken from reference TRBV28 and TRBJ2-1): DVKVTQSSRYLVKRTGEKVFLECVQDMDHENMFWYRQDPGLGLRLIYFSYDVKMKEKGDIPEGYSVSREKKERFSLILESASTNQTSMYLCASIGGSYNEQFFGPGTRLTVL.

The chain is built from TRBV7-9 and TRBJ2-5; 11 bases are shared with TRBD2. With 5 bases clipped from V and 4 bases from J, the junction kept 3 bases outside the gene matches. The CDR3 extends over 14 amino acids. Germline loops: CDR1 SEHNR, CDR2 FQNEAQ (reference sequence). The DNA of the CDR3 is TGTGCCAGCAGCCCGACTAGCGGGACAGAGACCCAGTACTTC. Translating it yields CASSPTSGTETQYF.

This clonotype was seen only a few times. The chain joins TRBV4-1 to TRBJ2-5; TRBD2 matches at 10 bases. The CDR3 is 15 amino acids. Germline lookup yields CDR1 MGHRA and CDR2 YSYEKL. With V trimmed by 2 bases and J by 4 bases, 4 bases remained unmatched. The CDR3 is CASSQLAGEGETQYF. The CDR3 DNA sequence: TGCGCCAGCAGCCAACTAGCGGGAGAAGGAGAGACCCAGTACTTC.

In this sample, this clonotype turned up many times. The J gene is TRBJ2-2, the V gene TRBV12-3 or TRBV12-4; 7 nucleotides match TRBD1. Losses at the gene ends were 4 bases for V and 5 bases for J; bases not matched to a gene: 4. This CDR3 is 14 amino acids long. The CDR3 here is CASSSTGYTGELFF. In DNA form, the CDR3 reads TGTGCCAGCAGTTCGACAGGGTATACCGGGGAGCTGTTTTTT.

This clonotype appeared many times. V is TRBV24-1 and J is TRBJ2-3; 8 nucleotides match TRBD1. There are 15 residues in the CDR3. Germline V CDR1 and CDR2: KGHDR, SFDVKD. Trimming removed 7 bases from V and 2 bases from J; junction bases left unmatched: 7. CDR3 in amino acids: CATSQDRVPTDTQYF. CDR3 nucleotide sequence: TGTGCCACCAGCCAGGACAGGGTCCCCACAGATACGCAGTATTTT.

The V and J genes are TRBV10-3 and TRBJ2-5, with D unresolved. V lost 2 bases to trimming and J lost 5 bases, with 6 bases between them. The CDR3 runs 12 residues. Germline assignment: CDR1 ENHRY and CDR2 SYGVKD. CDR3 sequence (DNA): TGTGCCATCAGTGAGGGTTTGGAGACCCAGTACTTC. Its translation: CAISEGLETQYF.

The V and J genes are TRBV6-1 and TRBJ1-6; the D gene is possibly TRBD1 (6 bases). V was clipped by 5 bases and J by 1 base, with 9 bases between them. This CDR3 comprises 15 residues. Per germline, CDR1 MNHNS and CDR2 SASEGT. The CDR3 DNA follows: TGTGCCAGCAGTACAACAGGGTCCTATAATTCACCCCTCCACTTT. This sequence encodes CASSTTGSYNSPLHF.

The chain carries TRBV27 and TRBJ2-5; tentatively, D is TRBD2 (6 bases). Germline loops: CDR1 MNHEY, CDR2 SMNVEV (reference sequence). V dropped 6 bases and J dropped 2 bases, with 13 bases sitting between them. The CDR3 spans 14 residues. The CDR3 nucleotides are TGTGCCAGCAGAGTATCCCGGGAGCAAGAGACCCAGTACTTC. Its translation is CASRVSREQETQYF.

This clonotype was found many times. This chain links TRBV5-4 with TRBJ2-2; D might be TRBD1 (5 bases). The CDR3 length is 15 residues. Per the germline V gene, CDR1 is SGHNT and CDR2 is YYREEE (reference sequence). Trimming stripped 0 bases from V and 3 bases from J, with 9 bases between. In DNA, the CDR3 is TGTGCCAGCAGCTTGGCTCAGGGTGACACCGGGGAGCTGTTTTTT. Translation: CASSLAQGDTGELFF. Variable domain in full (rest from reference TRBV5-4 and TRBJ2-2): ETGVTQSPTHLIKTRGQQVTLRCSSQSGHNTVSWYQQALGQGPQFIFQYYREEENGRGNFPPRFSGLQFPNYSSELNVNALELDDSALYLCASSLAQGDTGELFFGEGSRLTVL.

This rearrangement joins TRBV20-1 to TRBJ2-1; 11 nucleotides align to TRBD2. J lost 0 bases, V lost 6 bases, and 7 bases had no gene match. Germline V gene data show CDR1 as DFQATT and CDR2 as SNEGSKA (reference sequence). This CDR3 spans 16 amino acids. The CDR3: CSARGSGGASYNEQFF. The CDR3, as DNA: TGCAGTGCGAGGGGTAGCGGGGGGGCCTCCTACAATGAGCAGTTCTTC.

The V call is TRBV21-1, the J call TRBJ2-2; the tabulated D call, TRBD1, remains unverified against the DNA. TRBV21-1 is marked as a pseudogene. This CDR3 has 16 amino acids. As DNA, the CDR3 is TGTGCCAGCAGCAAAGCGGACCCCCGACCCACCGGGGAGCTGTTTTTT. Translation gives CASSKADPRPTGELFF.

This clonotype has a handful of counts. J is TRBJ1-2 and V is TRBV29-1, with 7 bases aligning to TRBD1. Trimming removed 4 bases from V and 5 bases from J; junction bases left unmatched: 10. From germline, CDR1 is SQVTM and CDR2 ANQGSEA. The CDR3 spans 14 residues. The CDR3 here is CSVAQGERHYGYTF. The CDR3 region has the DNA TGCAGCGTTGCGCAGGGGGAGCGGCATTATGGCTACACCTTC.

This clonotype was observed a handful of times. The chain employs TRBV12-3 or TRBV12-4 and TRBJ1-5; D unresolved. Trimming took 6 bases from V and 2 from J, leaving 8 bases between them. The CDR3 totals 13 residues. The CDR3 region has the DNA TGTGCCAGCAGACCCCCGGGCAATCAGCCCCAGCATTTT. It yields the protein CASRPPGNQPQHF.

This chain connects TRBV20-1 to TRBJ2-1, with 9 bases that match TRBD2. The CDR3 consists of 18 residues. Germline CDR1 reads DFQATT; CDR2 reads SNEGSKA (reference sequence). V lost 0 bases and J lost 2; bases outside the gene matches: 11. The CDR3 reads CSARDPRGLAGTYNEQFF. Here the CDR3 DNA reads TGCAGTGCTAGAGATCCTAGGGGGCTAGCGGGAACCTACAATGAGCAGTTCTTC.

This clonotype was seen only a few times. This rearrangement joins TRBV28 to TRBJ2-4; 7 nucleotides align to TRBD1. Germline V gene lookup returns CDR1 MDHEN and CDR2 SYDVKM. The J segment lost 0 bases and the V segment lost 5 bases, leaving 7 bases of the junction unmatched. This CDR3 contains 16 residues. The chain's CDR3 is CASSRQGSIAKNIQYF. The CDR3, as DNA: TGTGCCAGCAGTCGACAGGGTTCTATAGCCAAAAACATTCAGTACTTC.

The CDR3: CASSSWREDFADTQYF. CDR3 sequence (DNA): TGTGCCAGCAGTTCGTGGCGGGAGGATTTCGCAGATACGCAGTATTTT. This sequence joins TRBV12-3 or TRBV12-4 and TRBJ2-3; 8 nucleotides agree with TRBD2. Trimming removed 4 bases from V and 4 bases from J; junction bases left unmatched: 10. The CDR3 length is 16 residues.

This clonotype showed up just a few times. This chain connects TRBV20-1 to TRBJ2-1, with D perhaps TRBD2 (7 bases). V was clipped by 5 bases and J by 7 bases, with 15 bases between them. CDR3 size: 13 residues. The V gene's germline CDR1 is DFQATT and CDR2 SNEGSKA (reference sequence). The chain's CDR3 is CSASQGGANEQFF. CDR3 DNA sequence: TGCAGTGCTTCCCAAGGGGGGGCAAATGAGCAGTTCTTC.

The chain joins TRBV20-1 to TRBJ1-5; 9 nucleotides agree with TRBD1. V was clipped by 1 base and J by 6 bases; unmatched bases: 4. This CDR3 is built from 14 residues. Per the germline V gene, CDR1 is DFQATT and CDR2 is SNEGSKA (reference sequence). The CDR3 DNA reads TGCAGTGCTAGAGCCGGGGACAGGGTTCAGCCCCAGCATTTT. It codes for CSARAGDRVQPQHF.